Below, 21 T cell receptor beta chains from the same sample are listed, as sequenced in a study of blood T cell repertoires in COVID-19. The assay was immunoSEQ multiplex PCR, and TCRdb's table has in-frame clones only and misses some. The sample lists about 240,000 clones, roughly 80% seen once, with roughly 8% in the top ten. The sequenced sample was peripheral blood. These receptors were obtained from a woman of 80 years or more with COVID-19, enrolled during active disease.

The table lists this clone with a few counts. V gene TRBV11-3 combines with J gene TRBJ1-1; D gene unclear. The V gene lost 2 bases and the J gene lost 5 bases, with 9 bases spanning the gap. CDR3 length: 13 residues. CDR1 and CDR2 from the germline V gene are SGHNT and YENEEA. For the CDR3, the DNA is TGTGCCAGCAGCTTAACGGGAGGGACTGAAGCTTTCTTT. Its translation: CASSLTGGTEAFF.

This clone came up many times. The chain joins TRBV19 to TRBJ1-5, with D unresolved. Trimming took 5 bases from V and 11 from J, leaving 10 bases between them. The CDR3 has 11 residues. Germline CDR1 and CDR2: LNHDA and SQIVND (reference sequence). Here the CDR3 DNA reads TGTGCCAGTAGTCCTCCCCCAGCCCAGCATTTT. Translating gives CASSPPPAQHF.

This clone was seen more than once but under ten times. The chain carries TRBV4-1 and TRBJ2-7; 7 bases fit TRBD2. Germline values: CDR1 MGHRA, CDR2 YSYEKL. With V trimmed by 4 bases and J by 3 bases, 6 bases remained unmatched. The CDR3 is 14 residues long. CDR3 protein: CASSRLAGGYEQYF. DNA for the CDR3: TGCGCCAGCAGCCGCTTAGCGGGTGGCTACGAGCAGTACTTC.

This clone was detected a few times. The CDR3: CAWSGSRGNEQFF. Here the CDR3 DNA reads TGTGCCTGGAGTGGTAGCAGGGGGAATGAGCAGTTCTTC. The chain carries TRBV30 and TRBJ2-1; TRBD1 matches at 7 bases. After removal of 1 base from V and 7 bases from J, the junction contained 4 bases not matched to a gene. The CDR3 is 13 amino acids. CDR1 GTSNPN and CDR2 SVGIG come from the germline V gene (reference sequence).

V is TRBV14 and J is TRBJ1-3, with D unresolved. Trimming removed 0 bases at V and 5 bases at J, with 14 bases between. The CDR3 runs 16 residues. CDR1 SGHDN and CDR2 FVKESK come from the germline V gene. The CDR3 protein is CASSQDSGPRRNTIYF. CDR3 in DNA: TGTGCCAGCAGCCAAGATTCGGGTCCTAGGAGAAACACCATATATTTT. Complete variable domain (other parts from reference TRBV14 and TRBJ1-3): EAGVTQFPSHSVIEKGQTVTLRCDPISGHDNLYWYRRVMGKEIKFLLHFVKESKQDESGMPNNRFLAERTGGTYSTLKVQPAELEDSGVYFCASSQDSGPRRNTIYFGEGSWLTVV.

CDR3 nucleotide sequence: TGCGCCAGCGGACAGGGGGACCTCACCGGGGAGCTGTTTTTT. Protein sequence: CASGQGDLTGELFF. The chain uses TRBV5-1 and TRBJ2-2; 10 bases match TRBD1. J gave up 4 bases and V 7 bases, and 4 bases lay outside the gene matches. This CDR3 comprises 14 residues. Germline CDR1 and CDR2: SGHRS and YFSETQ.

This chain uses TRBV5-1 with TRBJ2-6, with TRBD1 identical over 8 bases. There are 17 residues in the CDR3. The ends lost 4 bases at V and 0 bases at J; junction bases unmatched: 6. From germline, CDR1 is SGHRS and CDR2 YFSETQ. The CDR3 region has the DNA TGCGCCAGCAGCCCTGGGACAGGATTCTCTGGGGCCAACGTCCTGACTTTC. This codes for CASSPGTGFSGANVLTF. The complete variable domain, with remaining parts taken from reference TRBV5-1 and TRBJ2-6, reads KAGVTQTPRYLIKTRGQQVTLSCSPISGHRSVSWYQQTPGQGLQFLFEYFSETQRNKGNFPGRFSGRQFSNSRSEMNVSTLELGDSALYLCASSPGTGFSGANVLTFGAGSRLTVL.

This clone was seen once. This chain uses TRBV30 with TRBJ2-7, with 8 bases lining up with TRBD1. Germline V CDR1 and CDR2: GTSNPN, SVGIG (reference sequence). The J segment lost 1 base and the V segment lost 5 bases, leaving 7 bases of the junction unmatched. The CDR3 has 14 amino acids. In DNA form, the CDR3 reads TGTGCCTGGGACCGGACAGGGCGATCCTACGAGCAGTACTTC. Translation: CAWDRTGRSYEQYF.

This clone was seen only a few times. The genes are TRBV7-8 and TRBJ1-1; D is unclear. This CDR3 is built from 12 residues. Trimming removed 5 bases from V and 6 bases from J, with 10 bases in between. Germline CDR1 is SGHVS and CDR2 is FQNEAQ. In nucleotides, the CDR3 is TGTGCCAGCAGCCCCCATGAGGCTGAAGCTTTCTTT. Its protein is CASSPHEAEAFF.

The chain links TRBV28 to TRBJ1-6, with 9 bases that match TRBD1. With V trimmed by 3 bases and J by 7 bases, 1 base remained unmatched. The germline V gene encodes CDR1 MDHEN and CDR2 SYDVKM. This CDR3 is built from 14 residues. CDR3 coding DNA: TGTGCCAGCAGTTTGGGGACAGGGAATTCACCCCTCCACTTT. As protein: CASSLGTGNSPLHF.

The V gene is TRBV5-1, the J gene TRBJ1-4; D may be TRBD1 (5 bases). Per the germline V gene, CDR1 is SGHRS and CDR2 is YFSETQ. Trimming left V 0 bases short and J 5 bases short, with 11 bases between. CDR3 size: 15 residues. The CDR3 sequence is CASSLGQQDNEKLFF. In DNA, the CDR3 is TGCGCCAGCAGCTTGGGACAGCAAGACAATGAAAAACTGTTTTTT.

CDR3 protein: CASSPGTGWTDTQYF. The CDR3 DNA follows: TGCGCCAGCAGCCCGGGGACAGGGTGGACAGATACGCAGTATTTT. This chain uses TRBV5-1 with TRBJ2-3; 9 nucleotides align to TRBD1. This CDR3 is built from 15 residues. Germline lookup yields CDR1 SGHRS and CDR2 YFSETQ. V gave up 4 bases and J gave up 3 bases; unmatched junction bases: 6.

The CDR3 sequence is CASSLGWGQADTEAFF. The CDR3 DNA reads TGTGCCAGCAGCTTGGGGTGGGGACAGGCCGACACTGAAGCTTTCTTT. The chain joins TRBV5-6 to TRBJ1-1; 8 bases are shared with TRBD1. The CDR3 has 16 amino acids. J gave up 3 bases and V 0 bases, and 7 bases lay outside the gene matches. Germline V gene data show CDR1 as SGHDT and CDR2 as YYEEEE.

The chain uses TRBV28 and TRBJ2-1; 8 bases fit TRBD1. Germline V gene sequence: CDR1 MDHEN, CDR2 SYDVKM. With V trimmed by 5 bases and J by 7 bases, 10 bases remained unmatched. CDR3 length: 15 amino acids. The CDR3: CASSPHRTGKNEQFF. Here the CDR3 DNA reads TGTGCCAGCAGTCCCCATAGGACAGGGAAAAATGAGCAGTTCTTC.

V usage is TRBV6-2 or TRBV6-3 and J usage is TRBJ1-2; 9 bases are a match to TRBD1. Germline CDR1 and CDR2: MNHEY and SVGEGT. Unmatched junction bases numbered 4, after V lost 0 bases and J lost 8 bases. The CDR3 contains 14 residues. The CDR3 DNA sequence: TGTGCCAGCAGTTACTCGAGGGACAGGGCCGGCTACACCTTC. This translates into CASSYSRDRAGYTF.

The chain recombines TRBV24-1 with TRBJ2-3; the match to TRBD2 covers 7 bases. The CDR3 totals 17 residues. Germline V lookup: CDR1 KGHDR, CDR2 SFDVKD. The junction had 14 bases not matched to a gene; V was cut back by 5 bases and J by 4 bases. The CDR3 region is CATSGPIAGYTADTQYF. In DNA form, the CDR3 reads TGTGCCACCAGTGGTCCGATAGCGGGTTACACGGCAGATACGCAGTATTTT.

The table lists this clone with a count of one. The V gene is TRBV30, the J gene TRBJ2-7, with a weak D call TRBD1 (8 bases). V lost 3 bases and J lost 5, with 17 bases in between. CDR1 and CDR2 (germline): GTSNPN, SVGIG (reference sequence). The CDR3 length is 14 residues. CDR3 amino acids: CAWRVQGGKDEQYF. The CDR3 DNA reads TGTGCCTGGAGGGTACAGGGGGGGAAAGACGAGCAGTACTTC.

The CDR3 coding sequence is TGTGCCAGCAGCGCCCACTCCTTAGCGGGGGGACGCGATGAGCAGTTCTTC. Its translation is CASSAHSLAGGRDEQFF. The chain is built from TRBV9 and TRBJ2-1, with TRBD2 matching over 10 bases. Germline assignment: CDR1 SGDLS and CDR2 YYNGEE. The CDR3 is 17 amino acids. The ends lost 3 bases at V and 8 bases at J; junction bases unmatched: 14.

V usage is TRBV5-4 and J usage is TRBJ2-7; tentatively, D is TRBD2 (6 bases). This CDR3 is built from 15 residues. Trimming removed 4 bases at V and 0 bases at J, with 14 bases between. Germline V gene sequence: CDR1 SGHNT, CDR2 YYREEE (reference sequence). The CDR3: CASSGGTHLSYEQYF. The CDR3 DNA reads TGTGCCAGCAGCGGCGGGACTCACCTCTCCTACGAGCAGTACTTC.

This clone showed up just a few times. The chain links TRBV11-2 to TRBJ2-1; 9 nucleotides line up with TRBD2. The CDR3 contains 14 residues. The V gene's germline CDR1 is SGHAT and CDR2 FQNNGV. Unmatched junction bases numbered 1, after V lost 3 bases and J lost 4 bases. As DNA, the CDR3 is TGTGCCAGCAGCTTCGCGGGGGGGTACAATGAGCAGTTCTTC. It codes for CASSFAGGYNEQFF.

The chain employs TRBV6-2 or TRBV6-3 and TRBJ1-6; 8 nucleotides agree with TRBD1. CDR3 length: 17 residues. Germline V CDR1 and CDR2: MNHEY, SVGEGT. Unmatched junction bases numbered 11, after V lost 0 bases and J lost 10 bases. The CDR3 nucleotides are TGTGCCAGCAGTTACTCGAGTACCAGGGGGCTTTACTCACCCCTCCACTTT. This gives the protein CASSYSSTRGLYSPLHF.